Listed below are T cell receptor beta chains from one sample, sequenced in a study of cytomegalovirus exposure and HLA in healthy donors. The assay was immunoSEQ multiplex PCR, and TCRdb's table has in-frame clones only and misses some. This sample contains 140,000 or so clones. Sequenced: PBMCs. Receptors were obtained from a male donor in good health and CMV-seronegative. CDR3s include the opening cysteine and the closing phenylalanine or tryptophan. A D gene is named only where the DNA matches it firmly.

v_call: TRBV12-5; d_call: TRBD2; j_call: TRBJ2-3; cdr3_nt: TGTGCTAGTGCCGCGGGGGTATACACAGATACGCAGTATTTT; cdr3_aa: CASAAGVYTDTQYF
v_call: TRBV2; d_call: TRBD1; j_call: TRBJ1-2; cdr3_nt: TGTGCCAGCATATTGACAGGGACTAACTATGGCTACACCTTC; cdr3_aa: CASILTGTNYGYTF
v_call: TRBV5-6; d_call: NA; j_call: TRBJ1-1; cdr3_nt: TGTGCCAGCAGCCCATACCGGGACAACTCCCGAAGGAACACTGAAGCTTTCTTT; cdr3_aa: CASSPYRDNSRRNTEAFF
v_call: TRBV6-5; d_call: NA; j_call: TRBJ2-2; cdr3_nt: TGTGCCAGCAGTTACCCTCCGGGCGGGATTACCGGGGAGCTGTTTTTT; cdr3_aa: CASSYPPGGITGELFF
v_call: TRBV30; d_call: TRBD1; j_call: TRBJ1-2; cdr3_nt: TGTGCCTGGAGTGTTACAGGGGGCTATGGCTACACCTTC; cdr3_aa: CAWSVTGGYGYTF
v_call: TRBV9; d_call: NA; j_call: TRBJ1-1; cdr3_nt: TGTGCCAGCAGCGTAGGAGGGGGGGTCACTAGCGGCACTGAAGCTTTCTTT; cdr3_aa: CASSVGGGVTSGTEAFF
v_call: TRBV7-7; d_call: TRBD1; j_call: TRBJ2-5; cdr3_nt: TGTGCTAGCAGCTTAGACAGGGCGGAGACCCAGTACTTC; cdr3_aa: CASSLDRAETQYF
v_call: TRBV2; d_call: TRBD1; j_call: TRBJ2-1; cdr3_nt: TGTGCCAGCAGTGAAGCCCGGACAGGGGTGAATGAGCAGTTCTTC; cdr3_aa: CASSEARTGVNEQFF
v_call: TRBV5-8; d_call: NA; j_call: TRBJ1-2; cdr3_nt: TGTGCCAGCAGCCCGGTTGAGGCAGCTTACTATGGCTACACCTTC; cdr3_aa: CASSPVEAAYYGYTF
v_call: TRBV6-1; d_call: TRBD1; j_call: TRBJ1-5; cdr3_nt: TGTGCCAGCCTATTCAGGAACAGGGGTAATCAGCCCCAGCATTTT; cdr3_aa: CASLFRNRGNQPQHF
v_call: TRBV9; d_call: NA; j_call: TRBJ2-3; cdr3_nt: TGTGCCAGCAGCGTAGAGGGTAGGGAGGCAGATACGCAGTATTTT; cdr3_aa: CASSVEGREADTQYF
v_call: TRBV9; d_call: NA; j_call: TRBJ2-7; cdr3_nt: TGTGCCAGCAGCGTAGGACGCAGGGAGGCGGACGAGCAGTACTTC; cdr3_aa: CASSVGRREADEQYF
v_call: TRBV18; d_call: NA; j_call: TRBJ2-7; cdr3_nt: TGTGCCAGCTCAGCGCAGCGCCGGACCTACGAGCAGTACTTC; cdr3_aa: CASSAQRRTYEQYF